One T cell receptor beta chain is described in this entry. The clone's antigen remains unknown. Nothing much larger sits one base from this clone, and base qualities are not available. The record originates from a study of shared clonotypes between healthy human individuals (dated by TCRdb to about 2020). About the investigation overall: A few men and a couple of women, aged 18 to 49 years, made up the cohort. Each donor's leukapheresis produced roughly between roughly 0.85 and 9.5 billion PBMCs. Blood TCR repertoires of five healthy adults were deeply sequenced to estimate repertoire size and the extent of clonotype sharing between individuals. Libraries were prepared and TCR repertoires were sequenced by different laboratories using diverse techniques, in order to increase sequencing depth and limit assay-specific biases.

Donors were healthy HIV-negative adults with no recently reported acute infections or vaccinations. All donors were Caucasian adults living in Nashville, Tennessee, USA. For unsorted samples, 100 million or so PBMCs were counted, and genomic DNA was extracted using the QIAamp DNA Blood Mini kit. After blood collection by leukapheresis, PBMCs were isolated using Ficoll-Histopaque density gradient centrifugation and then cryopreserved in the vapor phase of liquid nitrogen. Using the deep immunoSEQ assay, TCR CDR3 regions were amplified from genomic DNA by multiplex PCR. Extracted genomic DNA from each cell subset was distributed evenly across all wells of several immunoSEQ 96-well plates, and each plate was treated as a replicate. Each replicate PCR for unsorted PBMC received roughly 300 ng genomic DNA, equal to 30,000 or so T cell genomes. Genomic DNA from unsorted PBMC was sequenced over ten immunoSEQ deep assay plates. The purified libraries were quantified using a Qubit 3.0 fluorometer, sized with a Bioanalyzer 2100, and then quantified again using the KAPA Library Quantification kit. Every immunoSEQ 96-well plate was sequenced on a dedicated single-read 150-cycle Illumina NextSeq 550 flow cell. Per the source publication's procedure: Because the immunoSEQ output held only junctional sequences and lacked quality scores, the filtering could not match the filtering applied to full-length reads. To assign V/J genes and CDR3, sequences were annotated against IMGT germline references using PyIR, a Python wrapper for IgBLAST v1.9. Any read was removed if the V/J assignment was weak (E-value above 1e-6), the CDR3 was missing, or the read contained stop codons, out-of-frame junctions, or ambiguous translated residues. V3J clonotypes were defined as sequences sharing an identical inferred V gene, J gene, and CDR3 amino acid sequence. The percentage overlap between two repertoires was calculated by dividing the number of shared unique clonotypes by the size of the smaller repertoire. RTK rarefaction, the Chao1 estimator, and Recon v2.1 estimates of unobserved clonotypes were used to assess repertoire richness. TCRdb took this table from immuneACCESS and kept in-frame rearrangements with V and J called. Such tables lack part of the clones; where checked against another copy, unresolved V genes explain under half of the gap, and the rest is unexplained. V, J and clone size derive from that table, while D and trimming were established from the DNA sequence. For this sample there are hundreds of thousands of clones; around 77% appear just once. The ten largest clones take up 9.5% to 15% of the sample.

The study at large found these results: Pairwise subsampling indicated that sequencing depth was expected to affect the degree of clonotype sharing among donors. Sampling was restricted to blood, and TCR repertoires in tissues likely differ from the TCR repertoires found in blood. Because the study included a small number of donors, the genetic and exposure-history diversity represented was limited.

For this chain, trimming is 1 base at the V end and 6 bases at the J end, and the number of junction bases without a gene match is 8. CDR1 and CDR2 were assigned from the germline V gene as SGHVS and FQNEAQ. Including cysteine and phenylalanine, the CDR3 has 15 amino acids. Of the read, only the CDR3 DNA is kept; its 45 bases are in frame from base 1. The origin of this receptor is a woman aged 40 to 50 in good health. Some clones in this sample may be carry-over from other donors' samples. The specimen was PBMCs. In this chain, TRBV7-8 is recombined with TRBJ2-7, and TRBD2 matches 8 of the central bases. The DNA sequence follows: TGTGCCAGCAGCTTAGGCCACCGGGAGGGCCTCGAGCAGTACTTC. Its coded protein is CASSLGHREGLEQYF.